This TCR beta chain emerged from a study of immune heterogeneity within non-small cell lung tumors. General study results and limits: Recurring identical dominant CDR3 beta clonotypes were observed across tumor sites within a patient, together with site-unique high-frequency clones. Some T-cell receptor beta clonotypes occurred at high frequency. These high-frequency clonotypes were largely distinct between individual patients.

TCR beta CDR3 regions came from multiplex PCR with 32 forward V and 13 reverse J primers. TCRdb reprocessed the multiplex PCR reads with MiXCR, giving one entry per CDR3 protein. Altogether some 15,000 distinct CDR3 sequences are present, about 31% being singletons, with the ten largest covering about 16%. The ends were cut back, 5 bases at V and 3 bases at J, with 11 bases in the middle. The germline CDR1 and CDR2 sequences are LGHNA and YNFKEQ. The CDR3 spans 15 residues. Each sample used 550 to 600 ng of genomic DNA from bulk tumor tissue. From each primary tumor, several far-apart biopsies were obtained during surgery. Patients underwent curative surgery for non-small cell lung cancer (untreated and newly diagnosed). Patients with newly diagnosed non-small cell lung cancer who underwent surgery with curative intent served as donors. This clonotype rates as medium-sized. What it binds is unknown.

Sequenced sample: lung tumor tissue. The chain employs TRBV4-2 and TRBJ2-6; TRBD1 is a possible D gene (5 bases). This TCR derives from a woman in her fifties or sixties with non-small cell lung cancer. The CDR3 DNA follows: TGTGCCAGCAGCTCCCAGGGAAATGGGGCCAACGTCCTGACTTTC. Translating it yields CASSSQGNGANVLTF.